This T cell receptor (beta chain) was retrieved from a study of cytomegalovirus exposure and HLA in healthy donors. Study-level points and caveats: According to the study, roughly 180 TCR beta chains were cytomegalovirus-associated. TCR beta chain V- and J-gene trimming was linked, in a later analysis, to a missense variant in DCLRE1C. The majority of CMV-associated TCR beta chains were reported as apparently HLA-restricted in a later analysis.

Vbeta (60) and Jbeta (13) primers were used in the PCR. Sequenced by immunoSEQ multiplex PCR; TCRdb stores in-frame clones only, minus some. The table lists under 45,000 clones, 60% to 75% of them singletons. In the case of this clone: Its antigen is not known. The same CDR3 also results from other DNA sequences found in this sample.

Input material: PBMCs. This clonotype was obtained from a man aged 25-40 years in good health and CMV-seronegative.

This CDR3 reads CASSLVTGSYEQYF. CDR3 nucleotide sequence: TGTGCCAGCAGCTTAGTTACAGGGTCCTACGAGCAGTACTTC. The J gene is TRBJ2-7, the V gene TRBV11-2; D is possibly TRBD1 (6 bases). The CDR3 is 14 amino acids. Germline values: CDR1 SGHAT, CDR2 FQNNGV. With 1 base removed from V and 1 base from J, the gap between germline ends came to 8 bases.